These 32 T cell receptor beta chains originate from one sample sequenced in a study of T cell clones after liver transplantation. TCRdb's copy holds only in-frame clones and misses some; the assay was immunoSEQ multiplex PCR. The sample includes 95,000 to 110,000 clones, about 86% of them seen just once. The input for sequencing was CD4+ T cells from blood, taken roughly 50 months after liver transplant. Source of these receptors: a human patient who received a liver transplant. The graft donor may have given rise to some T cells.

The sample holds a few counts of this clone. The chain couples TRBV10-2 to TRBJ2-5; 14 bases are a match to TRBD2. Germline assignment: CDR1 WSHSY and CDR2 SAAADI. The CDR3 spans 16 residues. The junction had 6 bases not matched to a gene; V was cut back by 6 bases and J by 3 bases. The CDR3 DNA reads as TGCGCCAGCAGAAGACTAGCGGGAGGGAGAGAAGAGACCCAGTACTTC. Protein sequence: CASRRLAGGREETQYF.

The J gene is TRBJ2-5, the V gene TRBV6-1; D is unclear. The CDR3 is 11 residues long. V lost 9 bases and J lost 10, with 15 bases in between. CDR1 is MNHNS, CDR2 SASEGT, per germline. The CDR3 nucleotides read TGTGCCAGTCAGGTCTCGTACGTCCAGTACTTC. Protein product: CASQVSYVQYF.

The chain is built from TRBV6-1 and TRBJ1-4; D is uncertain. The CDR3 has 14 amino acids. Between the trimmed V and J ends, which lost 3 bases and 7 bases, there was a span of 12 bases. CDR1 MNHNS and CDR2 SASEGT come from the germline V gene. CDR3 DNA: TGTGCCAGCAGTGATGGTGTAAGGTCTGAAAAACTGTTTTTT. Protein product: CASSDGVRSEKLFF.

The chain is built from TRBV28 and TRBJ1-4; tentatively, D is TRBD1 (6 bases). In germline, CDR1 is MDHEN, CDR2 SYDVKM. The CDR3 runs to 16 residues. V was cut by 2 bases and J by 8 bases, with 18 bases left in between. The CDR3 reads CASSLGGASGDEKLFF. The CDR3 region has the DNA TGTGCCAGCAGTTTAGGGGGGGCCTCCGGCGACGAAAAACTGTTTTTT.

The CDR3 region has the DNA TGTGCCAGCAGCCGGGTCGGGCGGGGGTTGACCGGGGAGCTGTTTTTT. Translation gives CASSRVGRGLTGELFF. The V and J genes are TRBV11-2 and TRBJ2-2; TRBD2 matches at 7 bases. Germline trimming cut 5 bases from V and 5 bases from J; bases unmatched to any gene: 11. This CDR3 contains 16 residues. Germline V gene lookup returns CDR1 SGHAT and CDR2 FQNNGV.

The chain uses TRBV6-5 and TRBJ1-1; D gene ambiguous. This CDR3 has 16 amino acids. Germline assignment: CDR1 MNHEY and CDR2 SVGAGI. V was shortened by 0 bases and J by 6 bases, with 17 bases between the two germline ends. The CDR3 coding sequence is TGTGCCAGCAGTTACTCCATCGGCCGTCTAACAGCTGAAGCTTTCTTT. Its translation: CASSYSIGRLTAEAFF.

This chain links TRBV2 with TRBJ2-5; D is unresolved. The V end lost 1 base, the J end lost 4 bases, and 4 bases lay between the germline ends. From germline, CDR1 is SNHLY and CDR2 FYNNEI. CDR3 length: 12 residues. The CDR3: CASSEGVETQYF. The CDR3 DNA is TGTGCCAGCAGTGAAGGCGTAGAGACCCAGTACTTC.

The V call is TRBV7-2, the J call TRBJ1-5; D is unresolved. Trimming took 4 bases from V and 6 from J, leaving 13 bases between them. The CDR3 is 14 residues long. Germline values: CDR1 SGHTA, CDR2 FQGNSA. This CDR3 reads CASSSRWGSQPQHF. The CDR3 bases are TGTGCCAGCAGCTCCAGGTGGGGAAGTCAGCCCCAGCATTTT. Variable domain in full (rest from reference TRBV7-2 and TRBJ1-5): GAGVSQSPSNKVTEKGKDVELRCDPISGHTALYWYRQSLGQGLEFLIYFQGNSAPDKSGLPSDRFSAERTGGSVSTLTIQRTQQEDSAVYLCASSSRWGSQPQHFGDGTRLSIL.

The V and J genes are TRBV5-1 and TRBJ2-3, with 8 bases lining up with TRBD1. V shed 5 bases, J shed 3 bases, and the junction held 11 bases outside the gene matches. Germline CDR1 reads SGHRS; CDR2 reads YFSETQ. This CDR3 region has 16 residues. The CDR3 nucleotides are TGCGCCAGCAGTTCCGGACAGGGTGGAAATACAGATACGCAGTATTTT. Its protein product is CASSSGQGGNTDTQYF.

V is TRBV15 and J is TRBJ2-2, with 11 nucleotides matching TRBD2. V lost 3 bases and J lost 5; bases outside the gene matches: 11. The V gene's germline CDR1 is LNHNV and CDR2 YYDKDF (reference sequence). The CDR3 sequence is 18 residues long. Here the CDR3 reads CATSRSSGGAFRTGELFF. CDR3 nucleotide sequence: TGTGCCACCAGCAGGAGTAGCGGGGGGGCCTTTCGGACCGGGGAGCTGTTTTTT. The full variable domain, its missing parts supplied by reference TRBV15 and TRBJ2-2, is DAMVIQNPRYQVTQFGKPVTLSCSQTLNHNVMYWYQQKSSQAPKLLFHYYDKDFNNEADTPDNFQSRRPNTSFCFLDIRSPGLGDTAMYLCATSRSSGGAFRTGELFFGEGSRLTVL.

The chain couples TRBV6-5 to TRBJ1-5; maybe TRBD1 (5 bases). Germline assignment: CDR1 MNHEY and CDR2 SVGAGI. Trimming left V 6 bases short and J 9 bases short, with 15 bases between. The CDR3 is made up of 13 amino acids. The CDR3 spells CASSRQSQGPQHF. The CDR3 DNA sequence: TGTGCCAGCAGCCGCCAGAGCCAGGGGCCCCAGCATTTT.

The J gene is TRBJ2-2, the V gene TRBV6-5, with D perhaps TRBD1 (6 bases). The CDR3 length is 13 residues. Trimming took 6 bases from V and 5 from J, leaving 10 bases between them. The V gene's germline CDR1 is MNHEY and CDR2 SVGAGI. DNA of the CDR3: TGTGCCAGCAGACAACAGGGAACCGGGGAGCTGTTTTTT. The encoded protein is CASRQQGTGELFF.

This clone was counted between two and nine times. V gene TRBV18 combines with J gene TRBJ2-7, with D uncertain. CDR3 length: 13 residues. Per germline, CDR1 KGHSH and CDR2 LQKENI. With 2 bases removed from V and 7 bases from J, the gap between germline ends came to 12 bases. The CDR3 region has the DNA TGTGCCAGCTCACCAGGGCTAACCAATGAGCAGTACTTC. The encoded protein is CASSPGLTNEQYF.

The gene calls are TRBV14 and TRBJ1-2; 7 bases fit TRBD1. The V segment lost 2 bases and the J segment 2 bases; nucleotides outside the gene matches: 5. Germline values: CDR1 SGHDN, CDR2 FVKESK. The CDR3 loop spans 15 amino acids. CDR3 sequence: CASSQPGQRNYGYTF. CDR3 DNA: TGTGCCAGCAGCCAACCGGGACAGCGGAACTATGGCTACACCTTC.

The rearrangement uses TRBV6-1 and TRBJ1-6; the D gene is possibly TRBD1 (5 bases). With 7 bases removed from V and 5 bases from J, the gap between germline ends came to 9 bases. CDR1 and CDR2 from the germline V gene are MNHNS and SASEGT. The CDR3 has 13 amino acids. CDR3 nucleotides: TGTGCCAGCAACCCACAGGATAATTCACCCCTCCACTTT. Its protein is CASNPQDNSPLHF.

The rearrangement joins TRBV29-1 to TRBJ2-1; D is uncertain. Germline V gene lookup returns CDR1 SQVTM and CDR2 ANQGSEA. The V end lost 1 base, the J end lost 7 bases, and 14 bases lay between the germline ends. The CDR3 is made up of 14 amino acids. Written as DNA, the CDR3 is TGCAGCGTTGAAGTCTCTCATGCCGGGAATGAGCAGTTCTTC. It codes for CSVEVSHAGNEQFF.

This CDR3 reads CASSRLDRGDGNEQYF. In DNA form, the CDR3 reads TGTGCCAGCTCCCGCTTGGACAGGGGAGATGGAAACGAGCAGTACTTC. V and J are TRBV18 and TRBJ2-7; 9 positions match TRBD1. This CDR3 contains 16 residues. Germline CDR1 reads KGHSH; CDR2 reads LQKENI. J gave up 5 bases and V 6 bases, and 14 bases lay outside the gene matches. Complete variable domain (other parts from reference TRBV18 and TRBJ2-7): NAGVMQNPRHLVRRRGQEARLRCSPMKGHSHVYWYRQLPEEGLKFMVYLQKENIIDESGMPKERFSAEFPKEGPSILRIQQVVRGDSAAYFCASSRLDRGDGNEQYFGPGTRLTVT.

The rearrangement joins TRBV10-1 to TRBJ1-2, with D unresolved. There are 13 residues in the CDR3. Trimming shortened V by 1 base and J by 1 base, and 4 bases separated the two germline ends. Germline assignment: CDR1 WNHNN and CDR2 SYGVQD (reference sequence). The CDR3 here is CASSEFSNYGYTF. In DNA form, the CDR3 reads TGCGCCAGCAGTGAGTTCAGTAACTATGGCTACACCTTC.

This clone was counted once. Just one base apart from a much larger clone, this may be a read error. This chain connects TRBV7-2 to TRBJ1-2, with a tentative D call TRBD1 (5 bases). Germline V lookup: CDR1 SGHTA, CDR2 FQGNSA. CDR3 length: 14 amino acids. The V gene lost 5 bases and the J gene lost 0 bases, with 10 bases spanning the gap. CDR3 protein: CASSRDRANYGYTF. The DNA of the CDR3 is TGTGCCAGCAGCCGGGACCGAGCTAACTATGGCTACACCTTC.

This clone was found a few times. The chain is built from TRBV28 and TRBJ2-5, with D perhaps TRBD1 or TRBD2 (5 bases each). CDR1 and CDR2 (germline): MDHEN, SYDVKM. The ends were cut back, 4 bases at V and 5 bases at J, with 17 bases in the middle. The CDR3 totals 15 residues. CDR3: CASSSAGAGKETQYF. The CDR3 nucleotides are TGTGCCAGCAGTTCTGCCGGGGCTGGGAAGGAGACCCAGTACTTC.

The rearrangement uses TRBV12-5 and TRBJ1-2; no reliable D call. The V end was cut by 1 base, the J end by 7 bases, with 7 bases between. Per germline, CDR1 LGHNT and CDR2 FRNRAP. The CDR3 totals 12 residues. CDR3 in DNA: TGTGCTAGTGGTTTGGGCGTAGGTGGCTACACCTTC. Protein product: CASGLGVGGYTF.

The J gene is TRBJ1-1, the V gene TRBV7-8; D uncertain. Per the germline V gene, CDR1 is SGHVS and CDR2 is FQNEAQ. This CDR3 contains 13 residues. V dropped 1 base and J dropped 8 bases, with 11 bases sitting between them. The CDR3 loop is CASSLGRLGEAFF. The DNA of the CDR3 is TGTGCCAGCAGCTTAGGGAGGTTGGGGGAAGCTTTCTTT.

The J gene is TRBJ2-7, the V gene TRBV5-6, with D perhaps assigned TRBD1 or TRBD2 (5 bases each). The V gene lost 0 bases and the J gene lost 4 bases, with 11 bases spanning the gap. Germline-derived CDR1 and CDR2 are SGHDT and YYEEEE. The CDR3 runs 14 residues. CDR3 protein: CASSLVSGPYEQYF. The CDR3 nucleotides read TGTGCCAGCAGCTTGGTCTCGGGGCCTTACGAGCAGTACTTC.

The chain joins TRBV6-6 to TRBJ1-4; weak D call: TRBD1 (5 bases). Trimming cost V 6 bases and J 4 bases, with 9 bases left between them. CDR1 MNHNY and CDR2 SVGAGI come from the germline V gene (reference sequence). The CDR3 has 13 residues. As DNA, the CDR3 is TGTGCCAGCAGCGACAGCGTTAATGAAAAACTGTTTTTT. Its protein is CASSDSVNEKLFF.

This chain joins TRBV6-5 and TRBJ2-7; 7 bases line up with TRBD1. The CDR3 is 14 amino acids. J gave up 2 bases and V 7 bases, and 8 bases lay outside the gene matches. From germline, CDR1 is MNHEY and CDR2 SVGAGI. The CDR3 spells CASTGMDRPYEQYF. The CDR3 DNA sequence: TGTGCCAGCACCGGGATGGACAGGCCCTACGAGCAGTACTTC.

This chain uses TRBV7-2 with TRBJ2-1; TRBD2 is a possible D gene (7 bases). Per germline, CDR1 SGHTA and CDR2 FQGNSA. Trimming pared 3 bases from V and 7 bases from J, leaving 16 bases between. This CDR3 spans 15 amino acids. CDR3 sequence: CASSFAGAGSNEQFF. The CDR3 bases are TGTGCCAGCAGCTTTGCGGGGGCGGGCTCGAATGAGCAGTTCTTC.

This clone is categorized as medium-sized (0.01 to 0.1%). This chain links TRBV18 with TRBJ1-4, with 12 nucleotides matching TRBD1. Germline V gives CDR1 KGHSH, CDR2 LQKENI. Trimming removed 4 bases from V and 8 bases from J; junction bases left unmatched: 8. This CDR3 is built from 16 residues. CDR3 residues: CASSQNPGQGAEKLFF. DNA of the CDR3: TGTGCCAGCTCACAAAATCCGGGACAGGGGGCGGAAAAACTGTTTTTT.

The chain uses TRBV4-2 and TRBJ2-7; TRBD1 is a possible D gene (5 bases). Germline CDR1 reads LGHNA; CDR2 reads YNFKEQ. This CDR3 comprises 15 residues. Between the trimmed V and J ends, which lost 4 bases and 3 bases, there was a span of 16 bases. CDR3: CASSPLGREVYEQYF. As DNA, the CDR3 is TGTGCCAGCAGCCCCCTGGGCAGGGAAGTCTACGAGCAGTACTTC.

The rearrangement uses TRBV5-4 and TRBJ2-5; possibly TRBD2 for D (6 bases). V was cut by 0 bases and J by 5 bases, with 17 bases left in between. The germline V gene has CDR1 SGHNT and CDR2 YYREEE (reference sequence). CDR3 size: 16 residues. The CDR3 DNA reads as TGTGCCAGCAGCTTGGGTACGGGAGCACGCTTGGAGACCCAGTACTTC. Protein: CASSLGTGARLETQYF.

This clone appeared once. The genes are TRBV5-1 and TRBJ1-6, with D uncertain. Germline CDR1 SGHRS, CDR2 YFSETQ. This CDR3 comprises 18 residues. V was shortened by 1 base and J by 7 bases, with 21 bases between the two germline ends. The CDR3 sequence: CASSLRAGTTLRNSPLHF. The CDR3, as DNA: TGCGCCAGCAGCTTGAGGGCAGGTACTACTTTAAGGAATTCACCCCTCCACTTT.

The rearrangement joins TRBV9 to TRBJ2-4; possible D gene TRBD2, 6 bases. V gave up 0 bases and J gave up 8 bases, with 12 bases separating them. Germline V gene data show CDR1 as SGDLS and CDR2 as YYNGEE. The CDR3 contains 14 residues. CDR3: CASSVAGGNHIQYF. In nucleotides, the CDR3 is TGTGCCAGCAGCGTAGCTGGCGGGAACCACATTCAGTACTTC.

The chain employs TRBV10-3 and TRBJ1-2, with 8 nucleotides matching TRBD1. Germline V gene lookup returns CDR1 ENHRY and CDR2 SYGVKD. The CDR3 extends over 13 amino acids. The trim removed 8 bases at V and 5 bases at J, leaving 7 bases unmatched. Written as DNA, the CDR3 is TGTGCCATCCAGGGGGCGAAGCTGTATGGCTACACCTTC. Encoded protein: CAIQGAKLYGYTF.